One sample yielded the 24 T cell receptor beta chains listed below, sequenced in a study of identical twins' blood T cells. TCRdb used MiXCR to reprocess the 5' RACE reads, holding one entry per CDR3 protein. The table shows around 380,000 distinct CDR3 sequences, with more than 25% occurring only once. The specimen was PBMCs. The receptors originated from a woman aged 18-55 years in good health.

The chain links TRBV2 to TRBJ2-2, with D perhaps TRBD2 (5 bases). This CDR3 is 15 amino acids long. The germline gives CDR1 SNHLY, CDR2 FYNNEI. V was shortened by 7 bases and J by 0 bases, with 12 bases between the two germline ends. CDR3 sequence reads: CASIGLYTNTGELFF. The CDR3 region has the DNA TGTGCCAGCATTGGACTCTACACGAACACCGGGGAGCTGTTTTTT.

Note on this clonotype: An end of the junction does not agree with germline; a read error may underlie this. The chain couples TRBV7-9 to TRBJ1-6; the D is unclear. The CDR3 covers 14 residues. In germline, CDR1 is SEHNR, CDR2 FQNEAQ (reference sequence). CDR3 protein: CASSSGTYNSPLHF. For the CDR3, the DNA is TGCGCCAGCAGTTCTGGGACCTATAATTCACCCCTCCACTTT.

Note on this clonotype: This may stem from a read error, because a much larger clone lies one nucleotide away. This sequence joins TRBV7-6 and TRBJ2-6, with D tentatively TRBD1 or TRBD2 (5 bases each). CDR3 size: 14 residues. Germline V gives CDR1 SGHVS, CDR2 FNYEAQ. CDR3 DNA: TGTGCCAGCAGCCGCCTGGCCGGGGCCAACGTCCAGACTTTC. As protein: CASSRLAGANVQTF. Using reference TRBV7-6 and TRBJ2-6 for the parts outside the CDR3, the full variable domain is GAGVSQSPRYKVTKRGQDVALRCDPISGHVSLYWYRQALGQGPEFLTYFNYEAQQDKSGLPNDRFSAERPEGSISTLTIQRTEQRDSAMYRCASSRLAGANVQTFGAGSRLTVL.

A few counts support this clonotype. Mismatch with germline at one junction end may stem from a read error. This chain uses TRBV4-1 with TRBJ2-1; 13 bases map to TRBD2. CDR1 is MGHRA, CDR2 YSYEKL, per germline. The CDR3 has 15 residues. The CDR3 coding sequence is TGCGCCAGCAGCCAAGGGACTAGCGGGGGTTCTTCTCTAAACTTC. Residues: CASSQGTSGGSSLNF.

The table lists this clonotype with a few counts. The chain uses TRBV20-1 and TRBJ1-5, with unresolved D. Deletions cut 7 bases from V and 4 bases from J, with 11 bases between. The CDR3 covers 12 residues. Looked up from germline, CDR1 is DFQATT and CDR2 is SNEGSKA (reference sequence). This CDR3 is CSGLGFNQPQHF. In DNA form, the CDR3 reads TGCAGTGGCCTCGGGTTTAATCAGCCCCAGCATTTT.

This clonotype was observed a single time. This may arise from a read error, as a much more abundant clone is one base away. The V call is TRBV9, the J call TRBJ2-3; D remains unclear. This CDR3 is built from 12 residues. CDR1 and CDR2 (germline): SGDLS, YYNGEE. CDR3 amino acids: CANSVGTDTQYF. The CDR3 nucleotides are TGTGCCAACAGCGTAGGTACGGATACGCAGTATTTT.

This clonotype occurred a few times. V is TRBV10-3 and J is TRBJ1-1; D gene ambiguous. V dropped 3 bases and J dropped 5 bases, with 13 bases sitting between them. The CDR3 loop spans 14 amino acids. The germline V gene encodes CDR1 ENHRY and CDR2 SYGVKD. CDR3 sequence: CAISERQDGTEAFF. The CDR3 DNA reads TGTGCCATCAGTGAACGCCAAGATGGGACTGAAGCTTTCTTT.

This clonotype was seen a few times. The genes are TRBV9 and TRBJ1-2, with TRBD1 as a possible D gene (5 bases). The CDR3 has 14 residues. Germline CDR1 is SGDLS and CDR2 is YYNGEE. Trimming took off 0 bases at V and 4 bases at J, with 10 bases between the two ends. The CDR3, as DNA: TGTGCCAGCAGCGTAGATGGGGCTACCTATGGCTACACCTTC. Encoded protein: CASSVDGATYGYTF.

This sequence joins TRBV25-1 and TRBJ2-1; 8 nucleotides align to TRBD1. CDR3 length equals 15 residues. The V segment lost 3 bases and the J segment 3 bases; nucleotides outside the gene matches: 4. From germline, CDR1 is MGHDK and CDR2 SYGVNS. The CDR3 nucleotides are TGTGCCAGCAGTGATAGGGACAGGTACTACAATGAGCAGTTCTTC. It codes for CASSDRDRYYNEQFF.

The CDR3 region is CSAQTPGTGNEQYF. CDR3 in DNA: TGCAGTGCTCAAACACCCGGGACAGGGAACGAGCAGTACTTC. V is TRBV20-1 and J is TRBJ2-7; 9 nucleotides line up with TRBD1. There are 14 residues in the CDR3. Per the germline V gene, CDR1 is DFQATT and CDR2 is SNEGSKA (reference sequence). V was clipped by 5 bases and J by 5 bases; unmatched bases: 10.

The CDR3, as DNA: TGCAGTGCTAGCCCGGGACATGGGAGAGAAAAACTGTTTTTT. Its protein is CSASPGHGREKLFF. The V gene is TRBV20-1, the J gene TRBJ1-4, with D possibly TRBD1 on 6 matching bases. Trimming left V 3 bases short and J 8 bases short, with 16 bases between. CDR3 length equals 14 residues. The germline V gene has CDR1 DFQATT and CDR2 SNEGSKA (reference sequence).

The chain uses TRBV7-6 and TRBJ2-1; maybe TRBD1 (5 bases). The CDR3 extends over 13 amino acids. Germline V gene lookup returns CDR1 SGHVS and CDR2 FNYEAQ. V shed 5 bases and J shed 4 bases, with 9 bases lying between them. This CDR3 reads CASSTDSYNEQFF. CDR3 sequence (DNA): TGTGCCAGCAGCACCGACAGTTACAATGAGCAGTTCTTC. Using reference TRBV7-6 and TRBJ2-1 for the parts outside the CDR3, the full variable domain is GAGVSQSPRYKVTKRGQDVALRCDPISGHVSLYWYRQALGQGPEFLTYFNYEAQQDKSGLPNDRFSAERPEGSISTLTIQRTEQRDSAMYRCASSTDSYNEQFFGPGTRLTVL.

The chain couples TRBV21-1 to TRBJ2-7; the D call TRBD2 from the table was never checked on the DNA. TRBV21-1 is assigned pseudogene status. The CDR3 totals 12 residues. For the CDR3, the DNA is TGTGCCAGCAGCAAAGGAGGGCACGAGCAGTACTTC. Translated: CASSKGGHEQYF.

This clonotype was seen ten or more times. CDR3 bases: TGCAGCGTTGGAACAGAAAAAGCTTTCTTT. This sequence encodes CSVGTEKAFF. The rearrangement joins TRBV29-1 to TRBJ1-1; D is uncertain. Trimming removed 4 bases at V and 9 bases at J, with 9 bases between. The CDR3 has 10 residues. In germline, CDR1 is SQVTM, CDR2 ANQGSEA.

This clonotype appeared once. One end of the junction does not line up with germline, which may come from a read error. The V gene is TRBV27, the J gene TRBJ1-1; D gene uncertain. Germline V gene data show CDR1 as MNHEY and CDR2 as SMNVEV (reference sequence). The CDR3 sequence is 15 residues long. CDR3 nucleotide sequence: TGTGCCAGCAGTTTCGGACGGCTGGGAGACACTGAAGATTTCTTT. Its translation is CASSFGRLGDTEDFF.

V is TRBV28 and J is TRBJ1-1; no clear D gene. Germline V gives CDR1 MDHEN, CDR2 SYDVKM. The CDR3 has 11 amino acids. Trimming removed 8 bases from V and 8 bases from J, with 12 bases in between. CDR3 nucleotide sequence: TGTGCCAGCTCCCGGGAGAAAGAAGCTTTCTTT. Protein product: CASSREKEAFF.

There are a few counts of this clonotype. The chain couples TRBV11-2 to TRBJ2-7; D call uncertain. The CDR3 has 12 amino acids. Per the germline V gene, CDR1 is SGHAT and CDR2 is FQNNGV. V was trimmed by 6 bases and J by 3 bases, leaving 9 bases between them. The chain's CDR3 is CASSSTVYEQYF. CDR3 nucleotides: TGTGCCAGCAGTTCGACTGTCTACGAGCAGTACTTC.

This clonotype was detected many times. This CDR3 is CASSLVASGSYEQYF. CDR3 in DNA: TGCGCCAGCAGCTTGGTGGCTAGCGGGAGTTACGAGCAGTACTTC. The chain couples TRBV5-1 to TRBJ2-7, with TRBD2 matching 10 bases. V lost 0 bases, J lost 4 bases, and 4 bases stayed unmatched. The CDR3 is 15 amino acids. In germline, CDR1 is SGHRS, CDR2 YFSETQ.

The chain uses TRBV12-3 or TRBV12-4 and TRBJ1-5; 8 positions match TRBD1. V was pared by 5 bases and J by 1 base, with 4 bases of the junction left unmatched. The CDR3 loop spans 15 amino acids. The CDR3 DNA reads TGTGCCAGCAGTCCAAGGACAGGGAGCAATCAGCCCCAGCATTTT. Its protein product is CASSPRTGSNQPQHF.

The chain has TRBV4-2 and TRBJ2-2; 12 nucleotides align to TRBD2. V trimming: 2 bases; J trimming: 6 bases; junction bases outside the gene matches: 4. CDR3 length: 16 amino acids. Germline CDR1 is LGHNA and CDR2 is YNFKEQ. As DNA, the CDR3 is TGTGCCAGCAGCCAACTGCTAGCGGGAGGGCCCGGGGAGCTGTTTTTT. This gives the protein CASSQLLAGGPGELFF.

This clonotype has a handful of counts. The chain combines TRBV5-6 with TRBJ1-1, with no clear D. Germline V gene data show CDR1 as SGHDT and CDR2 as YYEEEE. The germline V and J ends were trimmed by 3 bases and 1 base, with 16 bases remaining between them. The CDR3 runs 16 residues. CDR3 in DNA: TGTGCCAGCAGCTCCCGTGGGTCAGTCGGGAACACTGAAGCTTTCTTT. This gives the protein CASSSRGSVGNTEAFF.

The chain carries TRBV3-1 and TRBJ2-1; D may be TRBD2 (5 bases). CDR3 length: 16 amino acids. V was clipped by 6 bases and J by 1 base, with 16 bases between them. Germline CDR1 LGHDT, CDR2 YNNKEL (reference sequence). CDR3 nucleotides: TGTGCCAGCAGGCCCGTTGAGGGAAGGTCCTACAATGAGCAGTTCTTC. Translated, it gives CASRPVEGRSYNEQFF.

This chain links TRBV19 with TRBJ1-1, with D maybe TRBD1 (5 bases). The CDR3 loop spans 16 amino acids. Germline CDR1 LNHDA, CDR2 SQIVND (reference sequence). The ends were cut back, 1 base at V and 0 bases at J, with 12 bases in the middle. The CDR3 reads CASSIAMGPLNTEAFF. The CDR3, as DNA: TGTGCCAGTAGTATAGCAATGGGACCGCTGAACACTGAAGCTTTCTTT.

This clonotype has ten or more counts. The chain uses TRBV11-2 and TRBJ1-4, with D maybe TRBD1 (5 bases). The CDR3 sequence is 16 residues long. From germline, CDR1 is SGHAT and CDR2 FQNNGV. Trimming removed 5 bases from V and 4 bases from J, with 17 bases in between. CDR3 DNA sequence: TGTGCCAGCAGCCCCACCCTGTCAGACAGTAATGAAAAACTGTTTTTT. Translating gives CASSPTLSDSNEKLFF.